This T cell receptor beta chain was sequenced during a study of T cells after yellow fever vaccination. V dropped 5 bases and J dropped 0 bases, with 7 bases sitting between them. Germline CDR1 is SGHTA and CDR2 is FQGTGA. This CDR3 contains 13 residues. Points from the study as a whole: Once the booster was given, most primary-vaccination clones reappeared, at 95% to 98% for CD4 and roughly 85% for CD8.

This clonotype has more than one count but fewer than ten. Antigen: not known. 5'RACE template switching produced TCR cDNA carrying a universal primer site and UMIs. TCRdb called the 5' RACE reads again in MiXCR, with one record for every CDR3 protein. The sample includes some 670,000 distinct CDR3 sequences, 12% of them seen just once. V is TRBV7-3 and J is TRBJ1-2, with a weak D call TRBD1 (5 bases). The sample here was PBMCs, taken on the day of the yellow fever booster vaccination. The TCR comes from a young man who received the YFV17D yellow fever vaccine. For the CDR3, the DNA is TGTGCCAGCAGCGAGACAGCTAACTATGGCTACACCTTC. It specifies CASSETANYGYTF.